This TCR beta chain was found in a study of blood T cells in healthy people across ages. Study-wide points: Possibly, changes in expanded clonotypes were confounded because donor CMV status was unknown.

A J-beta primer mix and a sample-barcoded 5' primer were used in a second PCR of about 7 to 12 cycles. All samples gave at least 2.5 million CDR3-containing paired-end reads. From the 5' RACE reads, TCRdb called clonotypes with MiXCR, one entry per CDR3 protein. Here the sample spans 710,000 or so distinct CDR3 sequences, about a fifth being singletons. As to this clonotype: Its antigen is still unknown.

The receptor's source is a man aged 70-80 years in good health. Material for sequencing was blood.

CDR3 DNA: TGTGCCAGCAACCCCAGGACAGGGGGACAAGATACGCAGTATTTT. This codes for CASNPRTGGQDTQYF. The genes are TRBV27 and TRBJ2-3, with 10 bases aligning to TRBD1. CDR1 is MNHEY, CDR2 SMNVEV, per germline (reference sequence). V was clipped by 7 bases and J by 5 bases; unmatched bases: 9. This CDR3 region has 15 residues.